This TCR beta chain derives from a study of T cell responses to AZD1222 COVID-19 vaccine. The protocol was immunoSEQ multiplex PCR, while the TCRdb copy is restricted to in-frame clones and leaves out a portion. The table lists 70,000 to 80,000 clones, 86% of them singletons. Sequencing used peripheral blood, obtained on day 0 of AZD1222 vaccination. This clonotype was sampled from an adult in good health.

CDR3 region: CASSFRTGASPLHF. The DNA of the CDR3 is TGTGCCAGCAGTTTCAGGACAGGGGCATCACCCCTCCACTTT. This chain links TRBV6-5 with TRBJ1-6; 9 positions match TRBD1. The CDR3 contains 14 residues. The V and J ends lost 4 bases and 10 bases, in that order; junction bases with no gene match: 5. The V gene's germline CDR1 is MNHEY and CDR2 SVGAGI.